This T cell receptor (beta chain) came from a study of CXCR3-negative and CXCR3-positive naive CD8 T cells. Findings of the study overall: Researchers report that CXCR3-positive naive cells carry more hydrophobic TRB CDR3s than CXCR3-negative naive cells. High diversity, comparable across both naive subsets, contrasted with much lower diversity in memory CD8+ cells.

Carrying UMI labels, the TRB cDNA libraries were prepared through 5' RACE. No DNA is given; TCRdb re-called the 5' RACE reads and lists each CDR3 protein once. In all, the sample yields roughly 130,000 distinct CDR3 sequences. Notes on this clonotype: Its target is not known.

Germline V CDR1 and CDR2: SEHNR, FQNEAQ (reference sequence). The length of the CDR3 is 14 residues. The sequencing sample was made of naive CXCR3+ CD8+ T cells from blood. Subset in this sample: CD45RO-CCR7+CD27+CD95- naive CD8+ T cells expressing CXCR3 (TNR3+). This clonotype originated in a human donor in good health. Some clones in this sample may be carry-over from other donors' samples. The chain is built from TRBV7-9 and TRBJ2-7; the D gene TCRdb calls, TRBD1, cannot be checked with no DNA. The CDR3 here is CASSSRQGNYEQYF. Supplemented by reference TRBV7-9 and TRBJ2-7, the full variable domain reads DTGVSQNPRHKITKRGQNVTFRCDPISEHNRLYWYRQTLGQGPEFLTYFQNEAQLEKSRLLSDRFSAERPKGSFSTLEIQRTEQGDSAMYLCASSSRQGNYEQYFGPGTRLTVT.